This record covers a single T cell receptor (beta chain). Antigen specificity is unknown. These data originate in a study of persistence of HIV-infected CD4 T cells. On the study more broadly: Blood samples, up to roughly 200 mL, came from multiple time points, except a couple of leukapheresis donors sampled once.

CDR3 size: 16 residues. Trimming stripped 2 bases from V and 0 bases from J, with 10 bases between. Germline CDR1 and CDR2: KGHSH and LQKENI. Overlapping HIV-1 Gag 15-mer peptides at 0.85 to 1 ug per peptide per mL were used. CD40L-negative CD69-negative CD45RO-high memory CD4+ T cells were sorted as populations depleted of antigen-responding cells. Sequencing used immunoSEQ version 4 in survey mode. The repertoire was sequenced with immunoSEQ multiplex PCR; TCRdb's copy has only in-frame clones and lacks some. The sample yields some 58,000 clones, more than 70% seen once. Findings and limits, study-wide: CMV- and Gag-responding cells had lower TCRbeta richness than CD3/CD28-responding cells. Degenerate expanded CDR3beta sequences were enriched among CMV- and Gag-responding cells.

The chain recombines TRBV18 with TRBJ1-4; tentatively, D is TRBD1 (6 bases). The clonotype originates from an adult man with HIV who was CMV-seropositive. Sequenced here: CD4+ T cells sorted from PBMCs after approximately 20-hour stimulation, sampled from a patient who received antiretroviral therapy. The CDR3 loop is CASSPDRQATNEKLFF. The CDR3 DNA follows: TGTGCCAGCTCACCAGACCGACAGGCAACTAATGAAAAACTGTTTTTT.